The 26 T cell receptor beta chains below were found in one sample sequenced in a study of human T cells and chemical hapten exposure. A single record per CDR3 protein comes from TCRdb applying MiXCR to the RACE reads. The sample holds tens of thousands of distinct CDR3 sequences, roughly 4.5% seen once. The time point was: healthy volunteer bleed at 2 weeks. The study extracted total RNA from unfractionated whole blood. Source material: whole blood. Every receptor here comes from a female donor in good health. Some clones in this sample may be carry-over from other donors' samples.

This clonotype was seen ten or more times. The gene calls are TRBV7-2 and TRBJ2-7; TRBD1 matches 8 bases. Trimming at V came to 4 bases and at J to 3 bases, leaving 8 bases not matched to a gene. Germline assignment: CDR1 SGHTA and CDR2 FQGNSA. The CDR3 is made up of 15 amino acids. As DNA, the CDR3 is TGTGCCAGCAGCTCCGACAGGGGACGACACTACGAGCAGTACTTC. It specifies CASSSDRGRHYEQYF.

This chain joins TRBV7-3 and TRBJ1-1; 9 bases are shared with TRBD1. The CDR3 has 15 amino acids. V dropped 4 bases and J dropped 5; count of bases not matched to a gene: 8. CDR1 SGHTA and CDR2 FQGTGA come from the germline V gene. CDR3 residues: CASSSGGTGRTEAFF. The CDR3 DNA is TGTGCCAGCAGCTCGGGGGGGACAGGGCGGACTGAAGCTTTCTTT.

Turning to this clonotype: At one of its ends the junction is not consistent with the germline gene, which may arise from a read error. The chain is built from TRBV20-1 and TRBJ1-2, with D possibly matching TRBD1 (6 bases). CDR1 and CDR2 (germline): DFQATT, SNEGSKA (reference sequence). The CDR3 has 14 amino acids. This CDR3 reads CSAISGAPNYGDTF. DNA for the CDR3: TGCAGTGCTATATCAGGGGCACCTAACTATGGCGACACCTTC.

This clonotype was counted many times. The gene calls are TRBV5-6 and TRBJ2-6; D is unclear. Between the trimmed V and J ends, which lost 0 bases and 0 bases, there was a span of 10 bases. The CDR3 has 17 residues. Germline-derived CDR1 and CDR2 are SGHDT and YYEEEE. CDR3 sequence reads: CASSLGQSNSGANVLTF. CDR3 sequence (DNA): TGTGCCAGCAGCTTGGGTCAGTCCAACTCTGGGGCCAACGTCCTGACTTTC.

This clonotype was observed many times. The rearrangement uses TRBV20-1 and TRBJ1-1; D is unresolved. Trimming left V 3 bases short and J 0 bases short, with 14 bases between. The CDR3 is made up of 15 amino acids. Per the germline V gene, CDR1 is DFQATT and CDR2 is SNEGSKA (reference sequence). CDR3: CSASLVGYMNTEAFF. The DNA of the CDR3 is TGCAGTGCTAGTCTCGTAGGATACATGAACACTGAAGCTTTCTTT.

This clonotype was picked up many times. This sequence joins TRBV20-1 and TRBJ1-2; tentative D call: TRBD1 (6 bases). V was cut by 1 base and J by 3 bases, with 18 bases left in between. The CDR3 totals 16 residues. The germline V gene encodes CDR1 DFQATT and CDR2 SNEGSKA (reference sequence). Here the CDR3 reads CSARAPRWGRDYGYTF. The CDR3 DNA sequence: TGCAGTGCTAGAGCCCCCCGATGGGGGCGGGACTATGGCTACACCTTC.

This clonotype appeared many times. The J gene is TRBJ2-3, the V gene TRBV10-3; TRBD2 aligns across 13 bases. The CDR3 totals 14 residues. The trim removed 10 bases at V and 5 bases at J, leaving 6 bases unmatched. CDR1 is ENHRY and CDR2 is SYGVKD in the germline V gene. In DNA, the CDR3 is TGTGCCACCAAGACTAGCGGGGGGTTAGATACGCAGTATTTT. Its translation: CATKTSGGLDTQYF.

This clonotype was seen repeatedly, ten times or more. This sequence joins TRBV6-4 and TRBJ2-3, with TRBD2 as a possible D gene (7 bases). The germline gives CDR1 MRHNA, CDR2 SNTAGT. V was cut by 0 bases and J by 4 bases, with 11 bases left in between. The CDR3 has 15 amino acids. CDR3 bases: TGTGCCAGCAGTGACTCTGCGGGGGCACCAGATACGCAGTATTTT. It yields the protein CASSDSAGAPDTQYF.

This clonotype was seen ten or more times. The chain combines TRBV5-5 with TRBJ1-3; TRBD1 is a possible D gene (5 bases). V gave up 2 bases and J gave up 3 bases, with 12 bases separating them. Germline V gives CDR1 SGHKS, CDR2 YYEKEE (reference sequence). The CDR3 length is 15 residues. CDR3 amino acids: CASSLQESIGNTIYF. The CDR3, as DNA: TGTGCCAGCAGCTTACAGGAGTCAATTGGAAACACCATATATTTT.

The CDR3 coding sequence is TGTGCCATCAGCTTAACTCGACTAGGAAAAACAGATACGCAGTATTTT. This translates into CAISLTRLGKTDTQYF. The genes are TRBV10-3 and TRBJ2-3; D may be TRBD2 (6 bases). Germline V gene lookup returns CDR1 ENHRY and CDR2 SYGVKD. Trimming stripped 6 bases from V and 3 bases from J, with 19 bases between. There are 16 residues in the CDR3.

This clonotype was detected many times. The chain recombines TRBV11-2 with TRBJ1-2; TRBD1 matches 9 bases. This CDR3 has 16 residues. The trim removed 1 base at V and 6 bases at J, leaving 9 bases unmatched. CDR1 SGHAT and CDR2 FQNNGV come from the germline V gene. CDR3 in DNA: TGTGCCAGCAGCTTAGGGATGGGACAGGGTTCACATGGCTACACCTTC. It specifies CASSLGMGQGSHGYTF.

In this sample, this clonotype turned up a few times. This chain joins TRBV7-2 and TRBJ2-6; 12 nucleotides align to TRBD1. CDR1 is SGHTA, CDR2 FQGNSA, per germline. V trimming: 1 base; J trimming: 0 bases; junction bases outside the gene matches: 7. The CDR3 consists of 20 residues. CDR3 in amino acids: CASSLGRGQGANSGANVLTF. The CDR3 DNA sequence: TGTGCCAGCAGCTTAGGCAGGGGACAGGGGGCGAACTCTGGGGCCAACGTCCTGACTTTC.

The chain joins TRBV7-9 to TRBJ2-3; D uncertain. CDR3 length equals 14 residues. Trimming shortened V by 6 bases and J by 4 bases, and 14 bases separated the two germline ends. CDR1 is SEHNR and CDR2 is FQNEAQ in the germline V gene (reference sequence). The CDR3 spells CASRHVAGADTQYF. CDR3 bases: TGTGCCAGCAGGCACGTAGCAGGAGCAGATACGCAGTATTTT. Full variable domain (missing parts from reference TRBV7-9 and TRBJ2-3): DTGVSQNPRHKITKRGQNVTFRCDPISEHNRLYWYRQTLGQGPEFLTYFQNEAQLEKSRLLSDRFSAERPKGSFSTLEIQRTEQGDSAMYLCASRHVAGADTQYFGPGTRLTVL.

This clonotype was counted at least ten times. The CDR3, as DNA: TGTGCCAGCAGCTTAGTCAGGGCGGGGGCCGGGGCACAGACCCCGCAGTATTTT. Amino acid sequence: CASSLVRAGAGAQTPQYF. V gene TRBV7-2 combines with J gene TRBJ2-3; possibly TRBD2 for D (7 bases). The germline V gene has CDR1 SGHTA and CDR2 FQGNSA. The germline V and J ends were trimmed by 1 base and 10 bases, with 27 bases remaining between them. This CDR3 region has 18 residues.

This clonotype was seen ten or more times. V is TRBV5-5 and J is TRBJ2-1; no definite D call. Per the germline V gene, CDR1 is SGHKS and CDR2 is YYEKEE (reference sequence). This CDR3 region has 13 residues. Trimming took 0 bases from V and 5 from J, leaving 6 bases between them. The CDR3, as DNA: TGTGCCAGCAGCTTGGTGACCAACAATGAGCAGTTCTTC. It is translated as CASSLVTNNEQFF.

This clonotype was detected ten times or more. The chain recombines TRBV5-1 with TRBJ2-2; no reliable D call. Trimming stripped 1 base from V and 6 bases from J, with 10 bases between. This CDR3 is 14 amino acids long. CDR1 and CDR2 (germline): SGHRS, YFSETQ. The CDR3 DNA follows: TGCGCCAGCAGCTTGTTCGAAATGGCCGGGGAGCTGTTTTTT. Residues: CASSLFEMAGELFF. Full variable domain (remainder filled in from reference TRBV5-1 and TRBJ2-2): KAGVTQTPRYLIKTRGQQVTLSCSPISGHRSVSWYQQTPGQGLQFLFEYFSETQRNKGNFPGRFSGRQFSNSRSEMNVSTLELGDSALYLCASSLFEMAGELFFGEGSRLTVL.

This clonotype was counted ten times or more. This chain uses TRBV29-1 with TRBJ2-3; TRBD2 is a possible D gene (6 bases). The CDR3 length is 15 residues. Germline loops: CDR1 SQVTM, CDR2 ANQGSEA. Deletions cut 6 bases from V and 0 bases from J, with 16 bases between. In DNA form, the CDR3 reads TGCAGCGTGGAGGGCAAAGGGGCGAGCACAGATACGCAGTATTTT. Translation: CSVEGKGASTDTQYF.

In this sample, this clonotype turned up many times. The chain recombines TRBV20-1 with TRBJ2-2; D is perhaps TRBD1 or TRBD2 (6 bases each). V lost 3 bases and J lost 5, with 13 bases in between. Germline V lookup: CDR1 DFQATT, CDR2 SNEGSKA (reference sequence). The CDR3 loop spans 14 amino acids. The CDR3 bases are TGCAGTGCTAGTTGGCAGGGGAGGACCGGGGAGCTGTTTTTT. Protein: CSASWQGRTGELFF.

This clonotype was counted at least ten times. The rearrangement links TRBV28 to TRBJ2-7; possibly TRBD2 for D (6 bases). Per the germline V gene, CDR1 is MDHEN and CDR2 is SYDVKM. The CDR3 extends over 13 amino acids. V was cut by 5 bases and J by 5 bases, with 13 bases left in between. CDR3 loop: CASSHPWGDEQYF. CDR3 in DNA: TGTGCCAGCAGTCACCCCTGGGGGGACGAGCAGTACTTC. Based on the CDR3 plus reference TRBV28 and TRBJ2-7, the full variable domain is DVKVTQSSRYLVKRTGEKVFLECVQDMDHENMFWYRQDPGLGLRLIYFSYDVKMKEKGDIPEGYSVSREKKERFSLILESASTNQTSMYLCASSHPWGDEQYFGPGTRLTVT.

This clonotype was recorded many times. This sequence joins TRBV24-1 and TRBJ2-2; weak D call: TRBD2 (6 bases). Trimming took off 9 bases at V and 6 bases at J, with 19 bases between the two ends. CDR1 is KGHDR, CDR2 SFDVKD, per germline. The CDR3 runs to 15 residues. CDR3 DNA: TGTGCCACCCGTGGGAAGCGGGCAGGGCCCGGGGAGCTGTTTTTT. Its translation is CATRGKRAGPGELFF.

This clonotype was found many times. CDR3 protein: CASSLVSYSNQPQHF. CDR3 DNA sequence: TGTGCCAGCAGCTTAGTTTCTTATAGCAATCAGCCCCAGCATTTT. V and J are TRBV7-8 and TRBJ1-5; D remains ambiguous. The CDR3 consists of 15 residues. V dropped 1 base and J dropped 0 bases, with 7 bases sitting between them. Germline values: CDR1 SGHVS, CDR2 FQNEAQ.

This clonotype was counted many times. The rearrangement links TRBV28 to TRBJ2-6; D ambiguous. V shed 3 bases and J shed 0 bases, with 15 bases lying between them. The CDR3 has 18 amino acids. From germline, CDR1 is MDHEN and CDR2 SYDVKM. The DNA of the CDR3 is TGTGCCAGCAGTTTTCTCCCTGGCACCTTCTCTGGGGCCAACGTCCTGACTTTC. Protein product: CASSFLPGTFSGANVLTF.

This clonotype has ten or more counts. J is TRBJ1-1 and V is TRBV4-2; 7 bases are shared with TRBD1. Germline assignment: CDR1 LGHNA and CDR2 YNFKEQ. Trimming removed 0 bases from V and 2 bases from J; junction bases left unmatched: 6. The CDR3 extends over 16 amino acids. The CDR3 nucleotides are TGTGCCAGCAGCCAAGAACAGGGGCAAAAAAACACTGAAGCTTTCTTT. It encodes CASSQEQGQKNTEAFF.

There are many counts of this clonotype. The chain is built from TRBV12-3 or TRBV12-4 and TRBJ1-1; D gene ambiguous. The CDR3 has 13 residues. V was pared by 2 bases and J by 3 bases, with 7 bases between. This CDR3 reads CASSLLGHTEAFF. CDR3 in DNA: TGTGCCAGCAGTTTATTAGGTCACACTGAAGCTTTCTTT.

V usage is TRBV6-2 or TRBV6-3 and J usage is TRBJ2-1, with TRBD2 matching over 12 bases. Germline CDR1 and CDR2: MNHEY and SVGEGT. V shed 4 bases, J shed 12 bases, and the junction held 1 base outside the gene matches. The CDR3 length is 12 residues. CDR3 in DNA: TGTGCCAGCAGTTCGGGACTAGCGGGGCAGTTCTTC. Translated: CASSSGLAGQFF.

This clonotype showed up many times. The CDR3 sequence: CASSYGAGGTSYNEQFF. The CDR3 coding sequence is TGTGCCAGCAGTTACGGGGCCGGGGGAACCTCCTACAATGAGCAGTTCTTC. This sequence joins TRBV6-2 or TRBV6-3 and TRBJ2-1; D possibly corresponds to TRBD2 (6 bases). Deletions cut 2 bases from V and 0 bases from J, with 14 bases between. The germline gives CDR1 MNHEY, CDR2 SVGEGT. CDR3 length: 17 amino acids.